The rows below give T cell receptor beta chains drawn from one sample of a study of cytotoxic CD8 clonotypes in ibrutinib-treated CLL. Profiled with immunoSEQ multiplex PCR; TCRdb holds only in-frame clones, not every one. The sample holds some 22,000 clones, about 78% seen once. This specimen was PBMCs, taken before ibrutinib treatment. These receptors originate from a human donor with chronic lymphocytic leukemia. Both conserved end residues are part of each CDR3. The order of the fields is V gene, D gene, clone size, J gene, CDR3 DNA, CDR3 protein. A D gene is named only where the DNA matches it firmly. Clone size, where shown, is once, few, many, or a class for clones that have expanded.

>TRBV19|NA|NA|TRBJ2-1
TGTGCCAGCAGACTAGGAGGTGACAATGAGCAGTTCTTC
CASRLGGDNEQFF
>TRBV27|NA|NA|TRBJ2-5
TGTGCCAGCAGTCCCCTGGTCTCTGCTGGGGGAGAGACCCAGTACTTC
CASSPLVSAGGETQYF
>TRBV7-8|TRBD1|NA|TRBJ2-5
TGTGCCAGCAGCCGACAGGGGGGGGAGACCCAGTACTTC
CASSRQGGETQYF
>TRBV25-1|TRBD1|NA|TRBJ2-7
TGTGCCAGCGGGGGGACAGGGCGAAAGACCTACGAGCAGTACTTC
CASGGTGRKTYEQYF
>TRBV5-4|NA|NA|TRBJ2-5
TGTGCCAGCAGCATACCAGGGGGGAGAGGTTCAGAGACCCAGTACTTC
CASSIPGGRGSETQYF
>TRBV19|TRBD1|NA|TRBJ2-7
TGTGCCAGTAGTATAGCCTGGGACAGTTCCTACGAGCAGTACTTC
CASSIAWDSSYEQYF
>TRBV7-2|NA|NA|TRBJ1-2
TGTGCCAGCAGCCCGATACAGGGTGGCTACACCTTC
CASSPIQGGYTF
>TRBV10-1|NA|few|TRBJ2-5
TGCGCCAGCAGTGCCACAGACCAAGAGACCCAGTACTTC
CASSATDQETQYF
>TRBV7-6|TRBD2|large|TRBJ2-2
TGTGCCAGCAGCTCTCTAGCGGGAGTGGGCGGGGAGCTGTTTTTT
CASSSLAGVGGELFF
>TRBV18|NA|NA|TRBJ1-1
TGTGCCAGCTCACGTAATTGGGGGATGAACACTGAAGCTTTCTTT
CASSRNWGMNTEAFF
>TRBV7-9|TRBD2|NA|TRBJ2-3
TGTGCCAGCAGTTTTGGACTAGCGGGAGTGGCAGATACGCAGTATTTT
CASSFGLAGVADTQYF
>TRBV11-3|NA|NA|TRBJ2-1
TGTGCCAGCAGCTTAACCGGGATGATGGCCCCTTCGGGTAATGAGCAGTTCTTC
CASSLTGMMAPSGNEQFF
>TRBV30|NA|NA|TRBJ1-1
TGTGCCTTGCGGGGAGCCAACACTGAAGCTTTCTTT
CALRGANTEAFF
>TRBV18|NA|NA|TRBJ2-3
TGTGCCAGCTCCCGTCGGCAGGGTGGCACAGATACGCAGTATTTT
CASSRRQGGTDTQYF
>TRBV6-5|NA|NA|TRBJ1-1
TGTGCCAGCAGTTACTTCCAGGGCACTGAAGCTTTCTTT
CASSYFQGTEAFF
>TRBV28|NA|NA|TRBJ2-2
TGTGCCAGCAGTCTACCACCTACTAACACCGGGGAGCTGTTTTTT
CASSLPPTNTGELFF
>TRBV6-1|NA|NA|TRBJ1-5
TGTGCCAGCAGTGAAGAGGCGGGACTGTATAGCAATCAGCCCCAGCATTTT
CASSEEAGLYSNQPQHF
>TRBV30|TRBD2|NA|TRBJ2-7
TGTGCCTGGAGCGGGACTAGCGGATCGGAGCAGTACTTC
CAWSGTSGSEQYF
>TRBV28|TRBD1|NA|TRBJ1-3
TGTGCCAGCACATGGACAGGGGTGCGTGGAAACACCATATATTTT
CASTWTGVRGNTIYF
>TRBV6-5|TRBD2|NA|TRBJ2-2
TGTGCCAGCAGTTACTCCCTAGCGGGAGCCGGGGAGCTGTTTTTT
CASSYSLAGAGELFF
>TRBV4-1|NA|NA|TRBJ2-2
TGCGCCAGCAGCCAAGAAGGCGGGACCGGGGAGCTGTTTTTT
CASSQEGGTGELFF
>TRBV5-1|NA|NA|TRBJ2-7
TGCGCCAGCAGCTTGGGTTCCTGGGAAAAGGGCGAGCAGTACTTC
CASSLGSWEKGEQYF
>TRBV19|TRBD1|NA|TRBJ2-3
TGTGCCAGTAGTATACCGGGCAGGGGGAGTAGCACAGATACGCAGTATTTT
CASSIPGRGSSTDTQYF
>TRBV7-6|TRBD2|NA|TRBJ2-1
TGTGCCAGCAGCTTAGTGGGCCGGGAGGCCGATGAGCAGTTCTTC
CASSLVGREADEQFF
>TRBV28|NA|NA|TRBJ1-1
TGTGCCAGCAGCCGACGGGCTTCTGAAGCTTTCTTT
CASSRRASEAFF
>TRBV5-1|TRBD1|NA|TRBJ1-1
TGCGCCAGCAGCGGGGGGACAGGGCCCACTGAAGCTTTCTTT
CASSGGTGPTEAFF
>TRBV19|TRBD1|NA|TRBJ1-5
TGTGCCAGTACCGGGACAGGGTTCGGTCAGCCCCAGCATTTT
CASTGTGFGQPQHF
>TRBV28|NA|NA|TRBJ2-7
TGTGCCAGCAGCAAACTAGGTTTATTGTCCTACGAGCAGTACTTC
CASSKLGLLSYEQYF
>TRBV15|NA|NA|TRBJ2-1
TGTGCCACCAGCTATGACAGAAGCTCCTACAATGAGCAGTTCTTC
CATSYDRSSYNEQFF
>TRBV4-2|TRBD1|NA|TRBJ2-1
TGTGCCAGCAGCTTGGCCATGGGACAGGGAGTAGAGCAGTTCTTC
CASSLAMGQGVEQFF
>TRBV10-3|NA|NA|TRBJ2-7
TGTGCCACCCGGCCAGGCTTGCTTAGCGAGAGCTCCTACGAGCAGTACTTC
CATRPGLLSESSYEQYF
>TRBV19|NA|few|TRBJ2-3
TGTGCCAGTAGTACCACCCGAGTCGCAAATACGCAGTATTTT
CASSTTRVANTQYF
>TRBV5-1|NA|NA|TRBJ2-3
TGCGCCAGCAGCTTGGCCGCGGTCACAGATACGCAGTATTTT
CASSLAAVTDTQYF
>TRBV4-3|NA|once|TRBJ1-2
TGCGCCAGCAGCCCCTCCCTCTCGGACGAGGGAATCCGAGGCTACACCTTC
CASSPSLSDEGIRGYTF
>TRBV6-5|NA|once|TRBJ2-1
TGTGCCAGCAGTTACAAAACAGACAATGAGCAGTTCTTC
CASSYKTDNEQFF
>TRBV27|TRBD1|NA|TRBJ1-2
TGTGCCAGCAGTTTCTTCGGACAGGGGGCTTTCGGCTATGGCTACACCTTC
CASSFFGQGAFGYGYTF
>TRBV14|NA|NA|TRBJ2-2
TGTGCCAGCAGCCAAGATCCCAGGATGAACACCGGGGAGCTGTTTTTT
CASSQDPRMNTGELFF
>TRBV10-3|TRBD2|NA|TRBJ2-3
TGTGCCATCAGTGTCCCGGGAGGGGCAGATACGCAGTATTTT
CAISVPGGADTQYF
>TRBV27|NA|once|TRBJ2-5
TGTGCCAGCTCCCTCTGGGGCGGTCAAGAGACCCAGTACTTC
CASSLWGGQETQYF
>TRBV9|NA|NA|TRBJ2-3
TGTGCCAGCAGCGCGGCCCCCGATACGCAGTATTTT
CASSAAPDTQYF
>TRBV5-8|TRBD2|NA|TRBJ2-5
TGTGCCAGCAGCTTCCCGGGGGGTAGCCAAGAGACCCAGTACTTC
CASSFPGGSQETQYF
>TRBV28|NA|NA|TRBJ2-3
TGTGCCAGCAGTCGGACTGGCCGGCCAGATACGCAGTATTTT
CASSRTGRPDTQYF